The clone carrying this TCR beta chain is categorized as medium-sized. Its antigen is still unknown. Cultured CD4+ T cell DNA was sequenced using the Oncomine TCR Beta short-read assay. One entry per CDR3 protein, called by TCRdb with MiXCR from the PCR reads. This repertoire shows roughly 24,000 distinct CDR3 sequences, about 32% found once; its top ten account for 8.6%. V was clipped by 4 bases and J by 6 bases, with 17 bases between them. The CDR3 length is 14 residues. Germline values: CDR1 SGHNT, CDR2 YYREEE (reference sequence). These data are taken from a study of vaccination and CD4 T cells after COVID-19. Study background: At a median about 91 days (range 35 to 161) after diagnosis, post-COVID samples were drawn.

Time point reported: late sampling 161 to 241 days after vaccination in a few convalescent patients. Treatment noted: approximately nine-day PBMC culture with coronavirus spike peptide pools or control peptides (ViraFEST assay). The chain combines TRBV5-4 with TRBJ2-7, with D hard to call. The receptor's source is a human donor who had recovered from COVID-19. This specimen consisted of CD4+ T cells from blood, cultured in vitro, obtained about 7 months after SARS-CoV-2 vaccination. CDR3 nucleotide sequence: TGTGCCAGCAGCCCCCAGCAGGCCCCGGGCGAGCAGTACTTC. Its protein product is CASSPQQAPGEQYF.